These 7 T cell receptor beta chains were sequenced from one sample in a study of technical replicates of blood from a handful of donors. Libraries were prepared by immunoSEQ multiplex PCR; TCRdb keeps only in-frame clonotypes and omits some of them. The sample records some 62,000 clones, roughly 86% being singletons. The specimen sequenced was PBMCs. These receptors were collected from a human donor in good health. Some clones in this sample may be carry-over from other donors' samples.

The rearrangement uses TRBV4-2 and TRBJ1-5, with unresolved D. The CDR3 runs 16 residues. Germline V gene data show CDR1 as LGHNA and CDR2 as YNFKEQ. V was cut by 0 bases and J by 1 base, with 10 bases left in between. The CDR3 DNA follows: TGTGCCAGCAGCCAAGAGAGTTCCACGAGCAATCAGCCCCAGCATTTT. Protein product: CASSQESSTSNQPQHF.

CDR3 protein: CASSPIRTGNYGYTF. The CDR3 bases are TGTGCCAGCAGCCCTATCAGGACAGGGAACTATGGCTACACCTTC. This chain links TRBV6-5 with TRBJ1-2, with 8 bases aligning to TRBD1. V shed 6 bases and J 2 bases; nucleotides not matched to a gene: 8. This CDR3 has 15 residues. Germline CDR1 and CDR2: MNHEY and SVGAGI.

This sequence joins TRBV5-4 and TRBJ2-7, with 14 bases fitting TRBD2. CDR1 and CDR2 (germline): SGHNT, YYREEE (reference sequence). The J segment lost 5 bases and the V segment lost 4 bases, leaving 8 bases of the junction unmatched. The CDR3 runs to 16 residues. CDR3 bases: TGTGCCAGCAGCCGGCCGGGACTAGCGGGAGTTAACGAGCAGTACTTC. Translated: CASSRPGLAGVNEQYF.

This clone was counted between two and nine times. The genes are TRBV9 and TRBJ1-2; 10 bases fit TRBD1. The CDR3 extends over 15 amino acids. V lost 0 bases and J lost 3; bases outside the gene matches: 2. CDR1 and CDR2 from the germline V gene are SGDLS and YYNGEE. The CDR3 protein is CASSVGQGAHYGYTF. The CDR3 DNA reads TGTGCCAGCAGCGTAGGACAGGGGGCCCACTATGGCTACACCTTC.

The chain joins TRBV5-4 to TRBJ2-2; TRBD2 aligns across 9 bases. J was trimmed by 3 bases and V by 0 bases; bases with no gene match: 3. Per the germline V gene, CDR1 is SGHNT and CDR2 is YYREEE (reference sequence). The CDR3 totals 16 residues. In DNA, the CDR3 is TGTGCCAGCAGCTTGGCGCAGCGGGGGGACACCGGGGAGCTGTTTTTT. Its protein is CASSLAQRGDTGELFF.

This chain connects TRBV6-5 to TRBJ1-2, with D perhaps matching TRBD1 (5 bases). Trimming removed 0 bases at V and 7 bases at J, with 9 bases between. The CDR3 covers 13 residues. Germline CDR1 MNHEY, CDR2 SVGAGI. CDR3 residues: CASSYSGEGGYTF. The CDR3 bases are TGTGCCAGCAGTTACTCGGGGGAGGGTGGCTACACCTTC.

The V gene is TRBV5-4, the J gene TRBJ2-6, with a tentative D call TRBD1 (6 bases). Trimming removed 2 bases at V and 4 bases at J, with 16 bases between. The germline gives CDR1 SGHNT, CDR2 YYREEE (reference sequence). This CDR3 region has 17 residues. In DNA, the CDR3 is TGTGCCAGCAGCTTTTTTCAGGGACACGAGGGGGCCAACGTCCTGACTTTC. The encoded protein is CASSFFQGHEGANVLTF.